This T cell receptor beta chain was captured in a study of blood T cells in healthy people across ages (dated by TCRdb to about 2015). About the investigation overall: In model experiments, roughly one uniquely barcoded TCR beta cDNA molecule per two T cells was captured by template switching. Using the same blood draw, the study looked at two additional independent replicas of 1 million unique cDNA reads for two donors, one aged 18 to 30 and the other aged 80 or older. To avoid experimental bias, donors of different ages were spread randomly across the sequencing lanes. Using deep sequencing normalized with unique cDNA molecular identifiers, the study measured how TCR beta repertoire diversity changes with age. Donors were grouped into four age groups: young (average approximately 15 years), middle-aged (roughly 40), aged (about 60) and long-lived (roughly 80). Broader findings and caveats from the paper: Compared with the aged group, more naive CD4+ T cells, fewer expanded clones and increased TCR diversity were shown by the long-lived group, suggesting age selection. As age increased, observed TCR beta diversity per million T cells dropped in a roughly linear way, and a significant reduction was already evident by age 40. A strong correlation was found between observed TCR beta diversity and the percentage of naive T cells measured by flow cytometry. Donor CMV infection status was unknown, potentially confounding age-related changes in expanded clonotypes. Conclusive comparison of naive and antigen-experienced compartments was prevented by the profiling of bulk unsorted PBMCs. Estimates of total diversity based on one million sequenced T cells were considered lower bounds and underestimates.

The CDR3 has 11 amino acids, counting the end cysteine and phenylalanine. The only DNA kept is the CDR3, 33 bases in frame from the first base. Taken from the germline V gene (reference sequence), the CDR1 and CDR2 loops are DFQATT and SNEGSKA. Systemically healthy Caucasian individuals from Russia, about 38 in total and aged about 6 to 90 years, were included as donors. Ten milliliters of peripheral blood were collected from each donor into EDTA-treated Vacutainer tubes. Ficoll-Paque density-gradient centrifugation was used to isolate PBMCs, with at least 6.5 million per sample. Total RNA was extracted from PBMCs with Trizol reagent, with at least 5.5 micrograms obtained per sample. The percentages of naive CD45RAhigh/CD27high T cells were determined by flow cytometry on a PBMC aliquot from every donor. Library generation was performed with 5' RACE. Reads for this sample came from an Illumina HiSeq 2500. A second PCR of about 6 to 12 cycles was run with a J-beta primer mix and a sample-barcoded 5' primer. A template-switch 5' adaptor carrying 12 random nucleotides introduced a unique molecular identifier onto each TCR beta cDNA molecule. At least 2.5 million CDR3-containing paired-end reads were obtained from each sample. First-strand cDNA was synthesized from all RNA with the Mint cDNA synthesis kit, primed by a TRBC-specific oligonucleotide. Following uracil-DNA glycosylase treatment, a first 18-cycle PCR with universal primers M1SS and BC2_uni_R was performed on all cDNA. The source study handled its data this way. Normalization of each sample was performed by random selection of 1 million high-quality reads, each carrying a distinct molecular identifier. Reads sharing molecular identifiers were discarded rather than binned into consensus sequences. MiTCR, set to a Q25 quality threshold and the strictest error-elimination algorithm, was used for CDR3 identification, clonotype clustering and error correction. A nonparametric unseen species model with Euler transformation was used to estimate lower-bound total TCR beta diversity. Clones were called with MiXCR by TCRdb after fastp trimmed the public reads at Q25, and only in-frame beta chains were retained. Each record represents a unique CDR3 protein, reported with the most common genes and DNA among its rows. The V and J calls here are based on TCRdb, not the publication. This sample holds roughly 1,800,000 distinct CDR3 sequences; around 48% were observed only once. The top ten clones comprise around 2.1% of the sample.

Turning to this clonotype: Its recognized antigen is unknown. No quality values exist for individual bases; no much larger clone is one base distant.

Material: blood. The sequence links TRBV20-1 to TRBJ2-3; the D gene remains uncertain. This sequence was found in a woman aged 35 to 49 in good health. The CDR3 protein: CSLPHTDTQYF. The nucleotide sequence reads TGCAGCCTGCCCCACACAGATACGCAGTATTTT.